This TCR beta chain was sequenced in a study of T cell changes during pregnancy in multiple sclerosis. The count of this clone is one. The CDR3 covers 15 residues. V trimming: 3 bases; J trimming: 6 bases; junction bases outside the gene matches: 9. Germline-derived CDR1 and CDR2 are SNHLY and FYNNEI. Produced via immunoSEQ multiplex PCR; TCRdb's table is partial and in-frame only. The data contain around 19,000 clones, roughly nine tenths of them singletons. Sequenced here: CD8+ T cells from peripheral blood mononuclear cells, sampled after pregnancy. This rearrangement joins TRBV2 to TRBJ2-3; 7 bases are a match to TRBD2. The TCR originated in a female donor in good health, enrolled as a control in a pregnancy study. The CDR3 is CASSEAAGRVDTQYF. CDR3 bases: TGTGCCAGCAGTGAGGCAGCGGGAAGGGTCGATACGCAGTATTTT.